This TCR beta chain was found in a study of T cell responses to AZD1222 COVID-19 vaccine. General study points: Clonal diversity was possibly underestimated; the donors were predominantly white British and more often female.

The repertoire was sequenced with immunoSEQ multiplex PCR; TCRdb's copy has only in-frame clones and lacks some. The profile shows 120,000 or so clones, about nine tenths of them singletons. Germline values: CDR1 KGHSH, CDR2 LQKENI. This CDR3 spans 12 amino acids. Losses at the gene ends were 4 bases for V and 5 bases for J; bases not matched to a gene: 2. This clone was seen only once. Its target is not known. The clonotype comes from an adult in good health. The chain joins TRBV18 to TRBJ2-7; TRBD1 matches at 7 bases. The source was peripheral blood, collected on day 0 of MenACWY control vaccination. The CDR3, as DNA: TGTGCCAGCTCACACAGGGGCGACGAGCAGTACTTC. Residues: CASSHRGDEQYF.